This T cell receptor beta chain was documented in a study of vaccination and CD4 T cells after COVID-19. On the study more broadly: Nasal swab PCR showed SARS-CoV-2 in convalescent patients, under 10 with mild and one with severe disease.

With regard to this clonotype: Its antigen is not identified.

Treatment: roughly 10-day PBMC culture with coronavirus spike peptide pools or control peptides (ViraFEST assay). Cultured CD4+ T cell DNA underwent sequencing with the Oncomine TCR Beta short-read assay. Extraction of genomic DNA was performed on cultured CD4+ T cells. TCRdb ran MiXCR on the PCR reads and lists one entry per CDR3 protein. The repertoire holds over 10,000 distinct CDR3 sequences, with 56% as singletons. Germline assignment: CDR1 KGHSH and CDR2 LQKENI. Trimming stripped 4 bases from V and 6 bases from J, with 9 bases between. The CDR3 has 12 amino acids. The sequence came from a human donor who had recovered from COVID-19. The specimen was CD4+ T cells from blood, cultured in vitro. The rearrangement uses TRBV18 and TRBJ1-2; a possible D gene is TRBD1 (5 bases). The CDR3 bases are TGTGCCAGCTCACAAGCCAGGGATGGCTACACCTTC. Amino acids: CASSQARDGYTF.